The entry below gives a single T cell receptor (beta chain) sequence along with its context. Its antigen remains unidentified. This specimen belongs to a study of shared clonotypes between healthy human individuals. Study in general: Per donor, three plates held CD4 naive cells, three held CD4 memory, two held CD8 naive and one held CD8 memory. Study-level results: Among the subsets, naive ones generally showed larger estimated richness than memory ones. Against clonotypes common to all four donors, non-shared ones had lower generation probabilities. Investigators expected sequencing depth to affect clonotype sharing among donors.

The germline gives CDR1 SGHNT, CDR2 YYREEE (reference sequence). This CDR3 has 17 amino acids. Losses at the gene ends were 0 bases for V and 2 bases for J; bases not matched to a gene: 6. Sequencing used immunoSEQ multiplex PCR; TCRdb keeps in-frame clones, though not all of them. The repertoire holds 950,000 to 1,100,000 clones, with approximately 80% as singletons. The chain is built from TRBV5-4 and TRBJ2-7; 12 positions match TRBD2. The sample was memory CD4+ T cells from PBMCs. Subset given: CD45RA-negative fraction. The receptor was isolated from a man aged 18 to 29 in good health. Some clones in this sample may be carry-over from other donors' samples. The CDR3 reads CASSLGPTSGSTYEQYF. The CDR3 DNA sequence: TGTGCCAGCAGCTTGGGACCGACTAGCGGGAGTACCTACGAGCAGTACTTC.